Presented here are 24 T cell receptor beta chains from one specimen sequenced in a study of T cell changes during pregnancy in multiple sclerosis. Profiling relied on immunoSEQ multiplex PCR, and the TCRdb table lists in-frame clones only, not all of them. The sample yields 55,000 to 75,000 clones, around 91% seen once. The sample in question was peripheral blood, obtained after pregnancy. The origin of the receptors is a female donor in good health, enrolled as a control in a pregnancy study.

CDR3 sequence: CASSLRGGWDEQFF. The CDR3, as DNA: TGTGCCAGTAGTCTCCGGGGGGGTTGGGATGAGCAGTTCTTC. This sequence joins TRBV19 and TRBJ2-1; 8 positions agree with TRBD2. V shed 5 bases, J shed 8 bases, and the junction held 8 bases outside the gene matches. This CDR3 is built from 14 residues. Germline V gene lookup returns CDR1 LNHDA and CDR2 SQIVND (reference sequence).

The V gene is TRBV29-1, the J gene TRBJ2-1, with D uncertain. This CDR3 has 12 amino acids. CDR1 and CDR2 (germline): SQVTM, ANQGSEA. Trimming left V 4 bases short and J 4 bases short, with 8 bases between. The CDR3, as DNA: TGCAGCGTTGTGGGCCAGTACAATGAGCAGTTCTTC. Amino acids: CSVVGQYNEQFF.

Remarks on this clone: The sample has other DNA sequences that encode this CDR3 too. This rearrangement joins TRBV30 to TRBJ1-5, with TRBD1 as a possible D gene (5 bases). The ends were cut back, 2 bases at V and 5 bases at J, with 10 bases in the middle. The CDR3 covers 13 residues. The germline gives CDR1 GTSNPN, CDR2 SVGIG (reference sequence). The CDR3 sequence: CAWSLGGDQPQHF. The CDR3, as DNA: TGTGCCTGGAGTTTGGGGGGGGATCAGCCCCAGCATTTT.

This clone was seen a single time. The CDR3: CASSFTSGGDPLQPNTGELFF. The CDR3 DNA reads TGCGCCAGCAGCTTTACTAGCGGGGGTGACCCTCTCCAACCGAACACCGGGGAGCTGTTTTTT. The rearrangement joins TRBV5-1 to TRBJ2-2, with 11 bases fitting TRBD2. The CDR3 has 21 amino acids. V trimming: 2 bases; J trimming: 0 bases; junction bases outside the gene matches: 15. Per germline, CDR1 SGHRS and CDR2 YFSETQ.

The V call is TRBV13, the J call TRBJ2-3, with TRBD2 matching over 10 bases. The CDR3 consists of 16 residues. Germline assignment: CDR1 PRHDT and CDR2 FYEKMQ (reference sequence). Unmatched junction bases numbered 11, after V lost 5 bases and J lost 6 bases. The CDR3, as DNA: TGTGCCAGCAGCGCTAGGGAAGCGGGGGGGCTTGATACGCAGTATTTT. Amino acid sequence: CASSAREAGGLDTQYF.

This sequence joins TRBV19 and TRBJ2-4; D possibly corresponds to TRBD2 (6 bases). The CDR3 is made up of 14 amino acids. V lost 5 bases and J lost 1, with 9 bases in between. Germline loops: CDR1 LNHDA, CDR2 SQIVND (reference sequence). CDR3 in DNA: TGTGCCAGTAGTCTACTAGCTGCCAAAAACATTCAGTACTTC. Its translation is CASSLLAAKNIQYF.

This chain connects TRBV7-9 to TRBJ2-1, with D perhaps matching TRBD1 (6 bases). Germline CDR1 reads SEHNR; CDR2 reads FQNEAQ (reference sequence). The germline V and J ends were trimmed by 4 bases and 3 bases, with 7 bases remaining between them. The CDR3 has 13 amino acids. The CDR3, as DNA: TGTGCCAGCAGCTCGGACAGCTACAATGAGCAGTTCTTC. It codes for CASSSDSYNEQFF. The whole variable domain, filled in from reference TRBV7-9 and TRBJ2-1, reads DTGVSQNPRHKITKRGQNVTFRCDPISEHNRLYWYRQTLGQGPEFLTYFQNEAQLEKSRLLSDRFSAERPKGSFSTLEIQRTEQGDSAMYLCASSSDSYNEQFFGPGTRLTVL.

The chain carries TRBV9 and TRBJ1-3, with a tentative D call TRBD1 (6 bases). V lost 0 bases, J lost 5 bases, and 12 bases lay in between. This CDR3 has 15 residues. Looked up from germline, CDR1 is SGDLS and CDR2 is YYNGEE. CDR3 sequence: CASSVAAGERNTIYF. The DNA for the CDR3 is TGTGCCAGCAGCGTAGCGGCAGGGGAAAGAAACACCATATATTTT.

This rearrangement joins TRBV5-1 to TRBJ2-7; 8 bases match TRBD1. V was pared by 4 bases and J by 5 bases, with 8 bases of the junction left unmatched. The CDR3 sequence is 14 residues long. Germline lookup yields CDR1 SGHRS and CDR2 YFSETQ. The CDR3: CASSTRTGLNEQYF. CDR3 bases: TGCGCCAGCAGCACCCGGACAGGGCTGAACGAGCAGTACTTC.

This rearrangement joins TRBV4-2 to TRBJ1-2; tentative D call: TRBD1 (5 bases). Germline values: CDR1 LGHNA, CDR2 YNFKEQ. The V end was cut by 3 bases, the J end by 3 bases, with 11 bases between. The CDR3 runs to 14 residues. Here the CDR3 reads CASSHTRVDYGYTF. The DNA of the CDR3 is TGTGCCAGCAGCCATACCAGGGTCGACTATGGCTACACCTTC.

In DNA form, the CDR3 reads TGTGCCATCAGTGAAGGCCGACAGGGGTCAATTGAGACCCAGTACTTC. It yields the protein CAISEGRQGSIETQYF. The chain combines TRBV10-3 with TRBJ2-5, with TRBD1 identical over 8 bases. V was clipped by 3 bases and J by 5 bases; unmatched bases: 11. The CDR3 is 16 residues long. Germline V gene sequence: CDR1 ENHRY, CDR2 SYGVKD.

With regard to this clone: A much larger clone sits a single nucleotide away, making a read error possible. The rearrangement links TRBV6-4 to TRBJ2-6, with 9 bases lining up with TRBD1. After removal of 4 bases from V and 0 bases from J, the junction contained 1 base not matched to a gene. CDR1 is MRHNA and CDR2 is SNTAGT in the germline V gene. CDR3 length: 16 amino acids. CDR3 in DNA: TGTGCCAGCAGTGTGACAGGGGGCTCTGGGGCCAACGTCCTGACTTTC. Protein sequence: CASSVTGGSGANVLTF.

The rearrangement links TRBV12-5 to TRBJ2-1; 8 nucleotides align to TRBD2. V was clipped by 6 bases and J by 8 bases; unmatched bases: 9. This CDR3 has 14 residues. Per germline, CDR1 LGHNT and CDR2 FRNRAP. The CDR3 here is CASGESGGRDEQFF. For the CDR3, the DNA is TGTGCTAGTGGCGAAAGCGGGGGTCGGGATGAGCAGTTCTTC. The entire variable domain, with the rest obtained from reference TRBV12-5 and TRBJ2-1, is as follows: DARVTQTPRHKVTEMGQEVTMRCQPILGHNTVFWYRQTMMQGLELLAYFRNRAPLDDSGMPKDRFSAEMPDATLATLKIQPSEPRDSAVYFCASGESGGRDEQFFGPGTRLTVL.

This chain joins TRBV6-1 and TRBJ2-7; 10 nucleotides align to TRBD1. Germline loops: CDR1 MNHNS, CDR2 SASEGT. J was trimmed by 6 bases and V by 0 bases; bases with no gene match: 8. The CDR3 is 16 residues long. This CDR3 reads CASSEAAGQGSSEQYF. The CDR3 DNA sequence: TGTGCCAGCAGTGAAGCGGCGGGACAGGGGTCATCCGAGCAGTACTTC.

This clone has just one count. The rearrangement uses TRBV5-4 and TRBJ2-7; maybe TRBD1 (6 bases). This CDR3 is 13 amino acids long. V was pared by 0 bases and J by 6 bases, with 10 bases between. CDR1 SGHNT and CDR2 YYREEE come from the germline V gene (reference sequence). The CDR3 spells CASSLDRAGEQYF. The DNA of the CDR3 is TGTGCCAGCAGCTTGGACAGGGCAGGCGAGCAGTACTTC. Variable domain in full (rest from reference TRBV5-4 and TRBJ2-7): ETGVTQSPTHLIKTRGQQVTLRCSSQSGHNTVSWYQQALGQGPQFIFQYYREEENGRGNFPPRFSGLQFPNYSSELNVNALELDDSALYLCASSLDRAGEQYFGPGTRLTVT.

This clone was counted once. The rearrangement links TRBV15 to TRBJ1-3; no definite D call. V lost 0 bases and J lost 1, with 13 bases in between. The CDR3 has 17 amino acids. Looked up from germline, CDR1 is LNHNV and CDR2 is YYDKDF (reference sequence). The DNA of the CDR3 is TGTGCCACCAGCAGAGATGGGGAGGGATGGTCTGGAAACACCATATATTTT. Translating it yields CATSRDGEGWSGNTIYF.

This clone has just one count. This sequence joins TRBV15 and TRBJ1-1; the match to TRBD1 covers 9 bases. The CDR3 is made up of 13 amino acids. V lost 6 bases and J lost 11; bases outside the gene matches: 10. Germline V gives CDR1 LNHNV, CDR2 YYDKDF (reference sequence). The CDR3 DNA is TGTGCCACCAGTTTCCCACGGACAGGGGAGGCTTTCTTT. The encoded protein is CATSFPRTGEAFF.

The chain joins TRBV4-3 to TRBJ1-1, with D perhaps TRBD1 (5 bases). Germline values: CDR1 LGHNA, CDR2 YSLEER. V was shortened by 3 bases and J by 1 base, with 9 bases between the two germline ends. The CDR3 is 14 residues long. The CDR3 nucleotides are TGCGCCAGCAGCCATACGACAGCGAACACTGAAGCTTTCTTT. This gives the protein CASSHTTANTEAFF.

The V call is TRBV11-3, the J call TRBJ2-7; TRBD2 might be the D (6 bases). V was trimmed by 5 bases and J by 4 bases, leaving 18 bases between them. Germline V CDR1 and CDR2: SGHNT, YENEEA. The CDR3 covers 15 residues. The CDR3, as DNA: TGTGCCAGCAGCGCCTTCGGAGGGGCGGGGTACGAGCAGTACTTC. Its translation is CASSAFGGAGYEQYF.

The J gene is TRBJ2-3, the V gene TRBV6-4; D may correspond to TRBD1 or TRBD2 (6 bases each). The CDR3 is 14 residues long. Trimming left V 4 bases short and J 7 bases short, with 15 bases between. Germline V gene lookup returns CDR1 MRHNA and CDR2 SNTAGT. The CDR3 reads CASSASGEANTQYF. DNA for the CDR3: TGTGCCAGCAGTGCCTCAGGGGAGGCCAATACGCAGTATTTT.

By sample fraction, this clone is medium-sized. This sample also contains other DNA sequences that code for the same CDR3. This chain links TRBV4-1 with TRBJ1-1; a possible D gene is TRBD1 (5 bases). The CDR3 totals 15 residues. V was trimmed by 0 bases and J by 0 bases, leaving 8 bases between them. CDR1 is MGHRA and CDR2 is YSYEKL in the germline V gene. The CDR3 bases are TGCGCCAGCAGCCAAGAGACAGCTATGAACACTGAAGCTTTCTTT. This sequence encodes CASSQETAMNTEAFF.

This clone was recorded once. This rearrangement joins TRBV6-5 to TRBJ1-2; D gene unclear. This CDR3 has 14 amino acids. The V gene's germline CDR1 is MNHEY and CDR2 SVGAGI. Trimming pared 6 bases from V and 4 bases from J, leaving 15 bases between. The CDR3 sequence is CASRFGGSTYGYTF. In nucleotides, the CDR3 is TGTGCCAGCAGATTCGGAGGGTCGACCTATGGCTACACCTTC.

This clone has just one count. The CDR3 nucleotides are TGTGCCAGCAGCTTTTCTGGACTAGCGGGGGGAAGTGAGCAGTTCTTC. It specifies CASSFSGLAGGSEQFF. V and J are TRBV7-3 and TRBJ2-1, with TRBD2 identical over 14 bases. V shed 3 bases and J 9 bases; nucleotides not matched to a gene: 7. CDR1 is SGHTA and CDR2 is FQGTGA in the germline V gene. CDR3 length: 16 residues.

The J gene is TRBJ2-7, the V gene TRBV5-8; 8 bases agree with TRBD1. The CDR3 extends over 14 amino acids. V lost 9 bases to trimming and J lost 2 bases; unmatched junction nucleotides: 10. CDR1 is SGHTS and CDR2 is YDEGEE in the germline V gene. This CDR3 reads CATTPRTGPYEQYF. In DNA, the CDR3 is TGTGCCACCACCCCCCGGACAGGGCCCTACGAGCAGTACTTC.